This TCR beta chain was captured in a study of blood T cell repertoires in COVID-19. Study-level background: Specimens from acute and convalescent COVID-19 originated in the United States, Italy and Spain. T cells, B-cell-depleted T cells, or PBMCs provided the cDNA or gDNA that served as material.

In the authors' methods: How many nucleated cells were present was estimated from reference gene primer amplification. The data were produced by immunoSEQ multiplex PCR, yet TCRdb's version contains in-frame clones alone and is incomplete. The DNA gave D and trimming, while V, J and clone size come from that table. The sample has 110,000 to 150,000 clones; 65% to 90% are singletons. The germline gives CDR1 MNHEY, CDR2 SVGAGI. Trimming cost V 0 bases and J 2 bases, with 8 bases left between them. The CDR3 runs 15 residues. This rearrangement joins TRBV6-5 to TRBJ1-3, with D tentatively TRBD1 (5 bases). The sample was peripheral blood. The source is a man in his fifties or sixties with acute or convalescent COVID-19. CDR3 protein: CASSYSLTAGNTIYF. DNA for the CDR3: TGTGCCAGCAGTTACTCGCTGACAGCTGGAAACACCATATATTTT.